This TCR beta chain stems from a study of CXCR3-negative and CXCR3-positive naive CD8 T cells (dated by TCRdb to between 2018 and 2020). Some background on the complete study: About 150 million TRB reads were obtained in total, roughly 1.5 +/- 0.3 million reads per library. Data from 11 donors, pooled across two independent experiments, went into the diversity and physicochemical repertoire analyses. TRBV-TRBJ cluster analysis included naive subsets from roughly 5 donors and memory cells from 3 donors.

The CDR3 contains 15 residues, cysteine and phenylalanine counted. The coding DNA is unavailable. Concerning this clonotype itself: It lacks a known antigen.

Study-level results and caveats: Freshly isolated PBMCs were used for most assays because CXCR3 expression partially decreased after cryopreservation. Compared with CXCR3-negative naive cells, CXCR3-positive naive cells had TRB CDR3s with higher hydrophobicity (lower Kidera factor 4), lower energy, and higher strength and volume indices. Because surface CD5, which has been linked to self-reactivity in mice, was comparable between naive subsets, TCR interaction strength was also inferred from TRB CDR3 physicochemical properties. Comparably high repertoire diversity was found in both naive subsets, whereas much lower repertoire diversity was found in memory CD8+ T cells. Similar TRBV-TRBJ usage was shown by naive CXCR3-negative and CXCR3-positive cells from the same donor, whereas distinct patterns were shown by memory cells.

The sequencer was a NextSeq 550. The Human TCR Profiling Kit (MiLaboratory) was used to prepare UMI-labeled 5' RACE TRB cDNA libraries. cDNA synthesis used the entire amount of extracted RNA, and PCR amplification then used the entire amount of cDNA produced. Libraries were prepared in parallel with an identical number of PCR cycles. Turning to the authors' computational methods: MIGEC and MiXCR extracted about 50,000 +/- 10,000 unique UMI-labeled TRB cDNA molecules per library, requiring at least two reads per UMI. Each library averaged about 37,000 +/- 9,700 functional in-frame TRB CDR3 nucleotide clonotypes without stop codons. Diversity metrics, including normalized Shannon-Wiener and Chao1, were computed in VDJtools after downsampling to 5000 UMI-labeled TRB molecules per sample. VDJtools computed clonotype-size-weighted physicochemical properties of the central five CDR3 residues: interaction energy, strength, volume and Kidera factor 4. Through TCRdb reprocessing, the reads give one entry per CDR3 protein sequence; DNA is omitted. V and J calls and clone size were set by TCRdb, not the authors. The table for this sample shows 69,000 or so distinct CDR3 sequences. Approximately 1.5% of the sample rests with the top ten.

For each CD8+ T cell subset, flow sorting was done in triplicate, and 310,000 or so cells per subset went directly into RLT lysis buffer. Naive CD8+ T cells were defined stringently as CD45RO-CCR7+CD27+CD95- to exclude memory contaminants. Using standard density gradient centrifugation, peripheral blood mononuclear cells were isolated from buffy coats. Naive CXCR3-negative and CXCR3-positive CD8+ T cells were flow-sorted using a FACSAria III. Total RNA was extracted from sorted cells with an RNeasy Mini Kit. Recombination connected TRBV12-3 or TRBV12-4 to TRBJ1-1. The clonotype originates from a human donor in good health. Some clones in this sample may be carry-over from other donors' samples. Material for sequencing was naive CXCR3- CD8+ T cells from blood. Read against the paper, the sample's cell subset or site label means: CD45RO-CCR7+CD27+CD95- naive CD8+ T cells lacking CXCR3 (TNR3-). This receptor has the CDR3 CASSLVDLRNTEAFF.